A single sample gave rise to the 10 T cell receptor beta chains below, sequenced in a study of PD-1 blockade in classical Hodgkin lymphoma. Produced via immunoSEQ multiplex PCR; TCRdb's table is partial and in-frame only. Found here are around 7,000 clones, about 78% of them singletons; the top ten hold 8.1%. Time point of the sample: newly diagnosed, previously untreated cHL patient sample. The sample taken for sequencing was peripheral blood mononuclear cells (PBMCs). These receptors came from a human donor with classical Hodgkin lymphoma.

The J gene is TRBJ1-5, the V gene TRBV15; D is undetermined. The CDR3 is 12 residues long. Per the germline V gene, CDR1 is LNHNV and CDR2 is YYDKDF (reference sequence). Trimming shortened V by 5 bases and J by 3 bases, and 5 bases separated the two germline ends. As DNA, the CDR3 is TGTGCCACCAGCTATTCCAATCAGCCCCAGCATTTT. Translated, it gives CATSYSNQPQHF. The full variable domain, completed using reference TRBV15 and TRBJ1-5, is DAMVIQNPRYQVTQFGKPVTLSCSQTLNHNVMYWYQQKSSQAPKLLFHYYDKDFNNEADTPDNFQSRRPNTSFCFLDIRSPGLGDTAMYLCATSYSNQPQHFGDGTRLSIL.

This CDR3 reads CASSLGHVGGNTIYF. CDR3 bases: TGTGCCAGCAGCTTAGGGCATGTAGGCGGGAACACCATATATTTT. The rearrangement links TRBV13 to TRBJ1-3; no definite D call. The CDR3 is made up of 15 amino acids. V was shortened by 0 bases and J by 7 bases, with 13 bases between the two germline ends. Germline values: CDR1 PRHDT, CDR2 FYEKMQ (reference sequence).

A few counts support this clone. The rearrangement links TRBV19 to TRBJ1-5; D not resolved. The V end was cut by 3 bases, the J end by 1 base, with 13 bases between. This CDR3 spans 16 amino acids. CDR1 and CDR2 from the germline V gene are LNHDA and SQIVND (reference sequence). The CDR3, as DNA: TGTGCCAGTAGTATCGGCTATCGGGCGAGCAATCAGCCCCAGCATTTT. It codes for CASSIGYRASNQPQHF.

This clone has only a few counts. The chain couples TRBV27 to TRBJ2-7; the D gene is possibly TRBD1 (6 bases). Germline values: CDR1 MNHEY, CDR2 SMNVEV (reference sequence). Trimming took off 5 bases at V and 2 bases at J, with 19 bases between the two ends. This CDR3 comprises 16 residues. The CDR3 DNA reads as TGTGCCAGCAGTCCCGACTCGACAGGTCCGGCCTACGAGCAGTACTTC. It specifies CASSPDSTGPAYEQYF.

There are a few counts of this clone. The rearrangement links TRBV5-3 to TRBJ2-1; the D gene is possibly TRBD2 (6 bases). TRBV5-3 is annotated as an ORF whose role is uncertain. The CDR3 is 15 residues long. V shed 2 bases and J shed 7 bases, with 16 bases lying between them. DNA of the CDR3: TGTGCCAGAAGCTTAGGGCGGGACGCGGGGAATGAGCAGTTCTTC. Translated: CARSLGRDAGNEQFF.

The chain couples TRBV7-9 to TRBJ2-4; 11 nucleotides agree with TRBD2. CDR1 and CDR2 from the germline V gene are SEHNR and FQNEAQ (reference sequence). The CDR3 runs 17 residues. J was trimmed by 2 bases and V by 1 base; bases with no gene match: 4. The CDR3 bases are TGTGCCAGCAGCTTAGGGACTAGCGGGTCGCCCAAAAACATTCAGTACTTC. The encoded protein is CASSLGTSGSPKNIQYF.

By frequency in the sample, this clone is medium-sized. CDR3 bases: TGTGCCAGCTCACCCCTTTACACCGGGGAGCTGTTTTTT. Amino acids: CASSPLYTGELFF. The chain carries TRBV18 and TRBJ2-2; D unresolved. V was pared by 3 bases and J by 3 bases, with 5 bases between. CDR3 length: 13 amino acids. In germline, CDR1 is KGHSH, CDR2 LQKENI.

V and J are TRBV5-1 and TRBJ1-1; D unclear. Germline CDR1 SGHRS, CDR2 YFSETQ. V was clipped by 0 bases and J by 1 base, with 4 bases between them. This CDR3 has 13 residues. CDR3 protein: CASSLGSNTEAFF. DNA for the CDR3: TGCGCCAGCAGCTTGGGTTCGAACACTGAAGCTTTCTTT.

The chain has TRBV25-1 and TRBJ2-3; the D gene is possibly TRBD2 (5 bases). The germline V and J ends were trimmed by 2 bases and 2 bases, with 8 bases remaining between them. This CDR3 comprises 14 residues. Germline V gene data show CDR1 as MGHDK and CDR2 as SYGVNS. CDR3 nucleotide sequence: TGTGCCAGCAGTGAAGTGGACTTCACAGATACGCAGTATTTT. This sequence encodes CASSEVDFTDTQYF.

The chain links TRBV5-1 to TRBJ2-1, with TRBD1 matching over 8 bases. The CDR3 length is 16 residues. V shed 0 bases, J shed 7 bases, and the junction held 9 bases outside the gene matches. The germline gives CDR1 SGHRS, CDR2 YFSETQ. CDR3 sequence reads: CASSLDGTGDGNEQFF. CDR3 coding DNA: TGCGCCAGCAGCTTGGACGGGACAGGAGATGGGAATGAGCAGTTCTTC.